Sequencing of this TCR beta chain was carried out in a study of blood T cell dynamics during melanoma immunotherapy (dated by TCRdb to about 2020). Notes on the research overall: Patients with metastatic melanoma were treated with first-line pembrolizumab or nivolumab plus ipilimumab as standard of care in the United Kingdom. To identify early correlates of response, the study profiled peripheral T cell receptor repertoires in patients with metastatic melanoma before and after one cycle of checkpoint inhibitor therapy. The training cohort was made up of consecutive patients, while a further independent group of patients from the same centre was pooled to form an external validation set.

Paper-wide results and their limitations: Whether the T cell clones driving repertoire changes were melanoma-specific or reflected general immune activation could not be determined in the study. The relatively small sample size was acknowledged as something that could potentially limit how far the results can be generalized. A bifurcated reorganization of the PBMC repertoire at W3, with increased clonality or increased diversity, was observed in patients who later achieved disease control, unlike in progressors.

Clipping removes 0 bases from V and 3 bases from J, with 7 as the unmatched junction base count. For CDR1 and CDR2, the germline V gene lists LGHNT and FRNRAP. The CDR3 runs 16 amino acids, cysteine and phenylalanine included. Only CDR3 DNA remains: 48 bases, in frame from the first base. For every bulk PBMC sample, a fixed 350 ng of DNA was loaded. The immunoSEQ TCRb Assay kit was used according to manufacturer instructions to amplify TCR beta CDR3 sequences from genomic DNA. The KAPA Library Quantification Kit for Illumina platforms was used to quantify pooled libraries by qPCR. Pooled libraries were sequenced on an Illumina NextSeq 500, clustered at roughly 0.6-1.2 pM. The study's own analysis went as follows. The TCR data were analyzed using immunoSEQ ANALYZER and the R LymphoSeq package. A rearrangement efficiency score was calculated as productive divided by the sum of productive and non-productive CDR3 sequences. Clonality was measured with the Gini coefficient and diversity with the Renyi index at alpha=1, and both measures were compared pairwise between timepoints within each patient. Clonal relatedness used an edit distance of 3, and repertoire similarity used the Bhattacharyya coefficient, both computed in LymphoSeq. To classify response, a linear discriminant analysis based on week-3 changes in clonality and diversity was built with the R MASS and caret packages. Imported from immuneACCESS, the table was reduced by TCRdb to in-frame sequences with V and J called. These copies leave out some clones; in studies compared against another copy, an unresolved V gene accounts for under half, and the cause of the remainder is not known. That table furnishes V, J and clone size, whereas the DNA furnished D and trimming. The sample table holds approximately 6,000 clones, of which about 80% were seen once. More than 25% of the sample lies in the top ten.

This sample's time point label indicates: week 3, after first cycle of checkpoint inhibitor. Blood samples were collected before treatment (T0) and at week 3 (W3), after the first cycle of checkpoint blockade. Except for two patients with rapid clinical progression, response was assessed 12 weeks after the first infusion by RECIST 1.1; disease control meant complete response, partial response or stable disease. Patients were excluded for prior systemic cancer treatment, concomitant immunosuppressant therapy or synchronous other active malignancies. To track both circulating cells and T cell turnover, TCR beta was sequenced from bulk PBMC as well as from plasma cell-free DNA. Lymphoprep and SepMate tubes were used to isolate PBMC from blood, and red cell lysis was then performed. QIAamp DNA Blood Mini kits were used to extract DNA from both PBMC and sorted T cell subsets. Turning to this clone: The antigen it recognizes is unknown. Base qualities are not recorded, but no much larger clone differs from it by a single base.

This sequence originates from a human donor with melanoma. This specimen consisted of blood, obtained from a patient treated with checkpoint blockade. The chain is encoded by TRBV12-5 joined to TRBJ2-7, with 8 central nucleotides matching TRBD1. The DNA sequence reads TGTGCTAGTGGTTTGGTAATCTCGACAGGGGACTACGAGCAGTACTTC. This encodes CASGLVISTGDYEQYF.